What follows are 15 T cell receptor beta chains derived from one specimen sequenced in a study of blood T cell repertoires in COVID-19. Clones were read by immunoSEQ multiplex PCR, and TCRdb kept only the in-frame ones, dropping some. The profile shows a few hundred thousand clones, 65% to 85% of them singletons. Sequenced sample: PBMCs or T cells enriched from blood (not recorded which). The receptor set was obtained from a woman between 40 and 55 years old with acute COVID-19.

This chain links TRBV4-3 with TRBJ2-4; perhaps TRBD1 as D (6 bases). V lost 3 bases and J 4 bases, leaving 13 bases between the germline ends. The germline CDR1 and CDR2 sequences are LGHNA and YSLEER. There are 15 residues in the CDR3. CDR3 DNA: TGCGCCAGCAGCCAGCAGGACAGATCTAAAAACATTCAGTACTTC. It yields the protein CASSQQDRSKNIQYF.

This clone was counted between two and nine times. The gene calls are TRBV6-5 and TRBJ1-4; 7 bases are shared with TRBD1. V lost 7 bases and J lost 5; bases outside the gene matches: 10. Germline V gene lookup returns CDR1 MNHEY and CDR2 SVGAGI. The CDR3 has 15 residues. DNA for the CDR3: TGTGCCAGCAAAGCTCCGGGACAGAGAAATGAAAAACTGTTTTTT. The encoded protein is CASKAPGQRNEKLFF.

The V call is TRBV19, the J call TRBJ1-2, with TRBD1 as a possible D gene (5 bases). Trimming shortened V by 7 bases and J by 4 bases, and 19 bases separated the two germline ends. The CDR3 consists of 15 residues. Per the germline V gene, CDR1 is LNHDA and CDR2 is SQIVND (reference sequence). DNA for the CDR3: TGTGCCAGTAACCTCCGGAGGGGAATAGGCTATGGCTACACCTTC. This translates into CASNLRRGIGYGYTF.

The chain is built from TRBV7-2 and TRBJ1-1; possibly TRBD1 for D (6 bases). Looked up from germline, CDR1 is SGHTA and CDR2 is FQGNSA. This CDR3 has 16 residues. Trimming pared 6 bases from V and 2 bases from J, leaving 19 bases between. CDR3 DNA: TGTGCCAGCAGAGGACCGGGACACAAGCTTAACACTGAAGCTTTCTTT. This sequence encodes CASRGPGHKLNTEAFF.

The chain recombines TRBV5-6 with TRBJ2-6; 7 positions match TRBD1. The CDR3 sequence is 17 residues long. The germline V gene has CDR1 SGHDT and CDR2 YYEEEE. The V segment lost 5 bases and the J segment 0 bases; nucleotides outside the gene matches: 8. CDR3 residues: CASRITGEGSGANVLTF. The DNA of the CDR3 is TGTGCCAGCAGGATAACAGGGGAAGGCTCTGGGGCCAACGTCCTGACTTTC.

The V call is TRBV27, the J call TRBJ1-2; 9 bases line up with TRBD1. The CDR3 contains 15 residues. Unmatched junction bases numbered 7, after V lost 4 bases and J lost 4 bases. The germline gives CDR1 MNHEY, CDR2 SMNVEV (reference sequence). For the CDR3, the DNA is TGTGCCAGCAGTTCCGTGGACAGGGGAGCCTATGGCTACACCTTC. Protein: CASSSVDRGAYGYTF.

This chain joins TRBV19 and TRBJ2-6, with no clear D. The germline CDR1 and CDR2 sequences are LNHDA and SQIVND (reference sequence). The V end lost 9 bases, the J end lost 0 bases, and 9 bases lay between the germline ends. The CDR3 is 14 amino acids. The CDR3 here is CASSQSSGANVLTF. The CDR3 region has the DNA TGTGCCAGCTCACAGAGCTCTGGGGCCAACGTCCTGACTTTC.

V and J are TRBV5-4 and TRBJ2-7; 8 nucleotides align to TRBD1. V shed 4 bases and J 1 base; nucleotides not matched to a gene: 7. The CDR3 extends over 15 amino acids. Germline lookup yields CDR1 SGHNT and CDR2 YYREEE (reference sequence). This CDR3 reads CASSGQQGVSYEQYF. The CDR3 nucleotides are TGTGCCAGCAGCGGTCAACAGGGGGTATCCTACGAGCAGTACTTC.

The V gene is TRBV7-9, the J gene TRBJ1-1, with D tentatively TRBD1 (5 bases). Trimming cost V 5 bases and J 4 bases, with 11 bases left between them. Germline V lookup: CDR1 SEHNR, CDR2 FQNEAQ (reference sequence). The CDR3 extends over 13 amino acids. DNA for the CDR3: TGTGCCAGCAGCACCCTAGGGGCCACTGAAGCTTTCTTT. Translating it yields CASSTLGATEAFF.

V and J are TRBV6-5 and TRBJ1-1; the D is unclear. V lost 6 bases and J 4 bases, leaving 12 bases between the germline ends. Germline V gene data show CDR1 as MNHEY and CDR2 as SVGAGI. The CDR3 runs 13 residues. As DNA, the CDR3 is TGTGCCAGCAGCCCGGTGGCTAGCACTGAAGCTTTCTTT. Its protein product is CASSPVASTEAFF.

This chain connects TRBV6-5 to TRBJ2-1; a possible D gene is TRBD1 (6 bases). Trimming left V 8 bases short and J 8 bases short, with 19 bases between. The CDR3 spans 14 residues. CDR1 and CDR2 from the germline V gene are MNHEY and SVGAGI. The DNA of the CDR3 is TGTGCCAGCCGGCAGGGGCCGACTTTGGATGAGCAGTTCTTC. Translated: CASRQGPTLDEQFF.

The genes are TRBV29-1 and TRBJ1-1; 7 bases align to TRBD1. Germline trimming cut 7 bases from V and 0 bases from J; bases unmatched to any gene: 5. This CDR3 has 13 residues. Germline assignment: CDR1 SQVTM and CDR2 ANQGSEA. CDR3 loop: CSAYRGMNTEAFF. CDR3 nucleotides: TGCAGCGCCTACAGGGGTATGAACACTGAAGCTTTCTTT.

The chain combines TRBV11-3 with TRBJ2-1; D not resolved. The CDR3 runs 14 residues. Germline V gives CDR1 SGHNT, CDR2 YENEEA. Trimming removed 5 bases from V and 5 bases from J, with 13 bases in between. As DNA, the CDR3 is TGTGCCAGCAGCCACTTGGTAGCAGACAATGAGCAGTTCTTC. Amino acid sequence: CASSHLVADNEQFF.

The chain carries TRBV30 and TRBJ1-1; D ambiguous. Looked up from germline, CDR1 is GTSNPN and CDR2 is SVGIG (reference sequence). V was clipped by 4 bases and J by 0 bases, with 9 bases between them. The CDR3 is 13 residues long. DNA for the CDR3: TGTGCCTGGAATCCAAACATGAACACTGAAGCTTTCTTT. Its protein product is CAWNPNMNTEAFF.

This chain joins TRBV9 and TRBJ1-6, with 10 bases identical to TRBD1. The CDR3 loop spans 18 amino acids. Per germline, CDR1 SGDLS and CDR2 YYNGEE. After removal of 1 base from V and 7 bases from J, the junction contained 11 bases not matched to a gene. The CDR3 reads CASSVSNPRDRGNSPLHF. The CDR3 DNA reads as TGTGCCAGCAGCGTAAGCAACCCTCGGGACAGGGGAAATTCACCCCTCCACTTT.